A single sample gave rise to the 7 T cell receptor beta chains below, sequenced in a study of blood T cell repertoires in COVID-19. Repertoires were generated with immunoSEQ multiplex PCR, while TCRdb's copy carries only in-frame clones and drops some. The repertoire holds roughly 250,000 clones, with approximately 79% as singletons. Sequencing was carried out using peripheral blood. These receptors originate from a woman between 40 and 55 years old with active or convalescent COVID-19.

The rearrangement joins TRBV10-3 to TRBJ2-7; TRBD2 matches at 10 bases. The CDR3 covers 14 residues. The V and J ends lost 5 bases and 3 bases, in that order; junction bases with no gene match: 4. Germline V CDR1 and CDR2: ENHRY, SYGVKD. This chain's CDR3 is CAISLSGGDYEQYF. The CDR3, as DNA: TGTGCCATCAGTTTGAGCGGGGGGGACTACGAGCAGTACTTC.

V is TRBV28 and J is TRBJ2-3; TRBD2 matches 11 bases. The CDR3 is made up of 16 amino acids. The V gene's germline CDR1 is MDHEN and CDR2 SYDVKM. V trimming: 3 bases; J trimming: 3 bases; junction bases outside the gene matches: 5. The CDR3 nucleotides read TGTGCCAGCAGTTTCCCACTAGCGGGGGTGACAGATACGCAGTATTTT. Translated, it gives CASSFPLAGVTDTQYF.

There are a few counts of this clone. The chain has TRBV7-8 and TRBJ1-1; 7 bases are a match to TRBD1. V shed 7 bases and J 4 bases; nucleotides not matched to a gene: 12. There are 15 residues in the CDR3. Germline CDR1 and CDR2: SGHVS and FQNEAQ. The CDR3 DNA follows: TGTGCCAGCATCATCGACAGGGCCAGAACCACTGAAGCTTTCTTT. Translating gives CASIIDRARTTEAFF. Variable domain in full (rest from reference TRBV7-8 and TRBJ1-1): GAGVSQSPRYKVAKRGQDVALRCDPISGHVSLFWYQQALGQGPEFLTYFQNEAQLDKSGLPSDRFFAERPEGSVSTLKIQRTQQEDSAVYLCASIIDRARTTEAFFGQGTRLTVV.

The chain carries TRBV2 and TRBJ1-1; weak D call: TRBD1 (5 bases). Deletions cut 6 bases from V and 0 bases from J, with 8 bases between. The CDR3 is made up of 13 amino acids. CDR1 is SNHLY and CDR2 is FYNNEI in the germline V gene. Here the CDR3 DNA reads TGTGCCAGCAGGTGGACACTGAACACTGAAGCTTTCTTT. Translating it yields CASRWTLNTEAFF. Supplemented by reference TRBV2 and TRBJ1-1, the full variable domain reads EPEVTQTPSHQVTQMGQEVILRCVPISNHLYFYWYRQILGQKVEFLVSFYNNEISEKSEIFDDQFSVERPDGSNFTLKIRSTKLEDSAMYFCASRWTLNTEAFFGQGTRLTVV.

V and J are TRBV7-3 and TRBJ2-3; D is perhaps TRBD2 (6 bases). The germline V gene has CDR1 SGHTA and CDR2 FQGTGA. The CDR3 is 16 amino acids. V was cut by 5 bases and J by 2 bases, with 17 bases left in between. The CDR3 region has the DNA TGTGCCAGCAGCCCGTTGGGCGGGGAGTTCACAGATACGCAGTATTTT. It encodes CASSPLGGEFTDTQYF.

The chain links TRBV28 to TRBJ1-2, with 10 bases that match TRBD1. Germline CDR1 and CDR2: MDHEN and SYDVKM. V dropped 2 bases and J dropped 7; count of bases not matched to a gene: 7. CDR3 length: 15 amino acids. The CDR3 reads CASSLIGTGEFGYTF. CDR3 nucleotide sequence: TGTGCCAGCAGTTTAATTGGGACAGGGGAGTTTGGCTACACCTTC.

The rearrangement joins TRBV2 to TRBJ1-5, with D unresolved. The CDR3 contains 13 residues. V was trimmed by 8 bases and J by 0 bases, leaving 8 bases between them. The germline gives CDR1 SNHLY, CDR2 FYNNEI. In DNA form, the CDR3 reads TGTGCCAGCCTCGGGTATAGCAATCAGCCCCAGCATTTT. Translation: CASLGYSNQPQHF.